A single count supports the clone carrying this T cell receptor beta chain. This entry belongs to a study of blood T cell repertoires in COVID-19. Turning to the study itself: Italy, Spain and the United States were the sources of the convalescent and acute COVID-19 samples. T cells, B-cell-depleted T cells, or PBMCs provided the cDNA or gDNA that served as material.

Data came from immunoSEQ multiplex PCR; TCRdb stores just in-frame clones and leaves some out. Of over 350,000 clones in the sample, around 89% were seen once. V was clipped by 2 bases and J by 4 bases; unmatched bases: 7. Germline V gives CDR1 KGHSH, CDR2 LQKENI. The CDR3 is made up of 16 amino acids. Source material: peripheral blood. The source is a woman younger than 45 with acute or convalescent COVID-19. J is TRBJ2-1 and V is TRBV18, with 8 bases lining up with TRBD2. CDR3 region: CASSPDLAGQYNEQFF. CDR3 nucleotides: TGTGCCAGCTCACCAGATCTAGCGGGCCAATACAATGAGCAGTTCTTC.